These 4 T cell receptor beta chains share one sample of origin, sequenced in a study of cytomegalovirus exposure and HLA in healthy donors. The PCR made use of 60 Vbeta and 13 Jbeta primers. The repertoire was sequenced with immunoSEQ multiplex PCR; TCRdb's copy has only in-frame clones and lacks some. The table has around 160,000 clones, around four fifths seen once; the top ten hold roughly 4.3%. The sequenced sample was PBMCs. These receptor sequences come from a man between 45 and 60 years old in good health and CMV-seropositive.

The CDR3 bases are TGTGCCAGCAGCTTGCGGCGGGAGTTCACAGATACGCAGTATTTT. Protein: CASSLRREFTDTQYF. V usage is TRBV5-4 and J usage is TRBJ2-3, with 7 bases matching TRBD2. The CDR3 is made up of 15 amino acids. The germline V gene has CDR1 SGHNT and CDR2 YYREEE (reference sequence). J gave up 2 bases and V 1 base, and 4 bases lay outside the gene matches.

This sequence joins TRBV7-8 and TRBJ2-1, with 10 bases matching TRBD1. Unmatched junction bases numbered 4, after V lost 6 bases and J lost 11 bases. This CDR3 has 12 residues. The germline CDR1 and CDR2 sequences are SGHVS and FQNEAQ. The CDR3 sequence is CASRGTGVKQFF. DNA of the CDR3: TGTGCCAGCAGGGGGACAGGGGTGAAGCAGTTCTTC.

The DNA of the CDR3 is TGTGCCAGCAGCCAAGATGTTCTGCAGGAAGCTTTCTTT. It is translated as CASSQDVLQEAFF. The chain couples TRBV4-2 to TRBJ1-1; D is uncertain. The V end was cut by 0 bases, the J end by 8 bases, with 10 bases between. Looked up from germline, CDR1 is LGHNA and CDR2 is YNFKEQ. The CDR3 runs to 13 residues.

V usage is TRBV5-1 and J usage is TRBJ2-7, with 8 bases aligning to TRBD2. Germline CDR1 reads SGHRS; CDR2 reads YFSETQ. The junction had 14 bases not matched to a gene; V was cut back by 0 bases and J by 3 bases. The CDR3 loop spans 18 amino acids. The CDR3 loop reads CASSLALVAGGLFYEQYF. Here the CDR3 DNA reads TGCGCCAGCAGCTTGGCCTTAGTTGCGGGGGGTCTATTCTACGAGCAGTACTTC.